The 5 T cell receptor beta chains given below trace back to one sample, sequenced in a study of T cell responses to AZD1222 COVID-19 vaccine. Only in-frame clones appear in the TCRdb table, and some are missing; sequencing was by immunoSEQ multiplex PCR. The table includes over 100,000 clones, approximately 86% detected once. The sample was peripheral blood, taken on day 0 of MenACWY control vaccination. The receptors come from an adult in good health.

The chain links TRBV9 to TRBJ1-2; 11 nucleotides align to TRBD1. The CDR3 extends over 15 amino acids. The junction had 6 bases not matched to a gene; V was cut back by 4 bases and J by 4 bases. Germline CDR1 and CDR2: SGDLS and YYNGEE. CDR3 sequence reads: CASSPGTGGLYGYTF. CDR3 DNA sequence: TGTGCCAGCAGCCCCGGGACAGGGGGTCTCTATGGCTACACCTTC.

The rearrangement links TRBV19 to TRBJ1-2; the D is unclear. Trimming left V 10 bases short and J 8 bases short, with 20 bases between. CDR1 and CDR2 (germline): LNHDA, SQIVND (reference sequence). This CDR3 comprises 13 residues. CDR3 nucleotides: TGTGCCACCAGCCCCGGGCACGGACGGGGCTACACCTTC. Translating gives CATSPGHGRGYTF. Full variable domain (remainder filled in from reference TRBV19 and TRBJ1-2): DGGITQSPKYLFRKEGQNVTLSCEQNLNHDAMYWYRQDPGQGLRLIYYSQIVNDFQKGDIAEGYSVSREKKESFPLTVTSAQKNPTAFYLCATSPGHGRGYTFGSGTRLTVV.

The V and J genes are TRBV18 and TRBJ1-5; 12 bases are a match to TRBD1. The V gene end was trimmed by 5 bases and the J gene end by 9 bases; junction bases not matched to a gene: 11. The CDR3 totals 16 residues. Germline-derived CDR1 and CDR2 are KGHSH and LQKENI. CDR3 bases: TGTGCCAGCTCATCGGGACAGGGGGCGCGATATCTGCCCCAGCATTTT. It specifies CASSSGQGARYLPQHF.

The CDR3 sequence is CASSKGGSSYEQYF. The CDR3 DNA reads TGTGCCAGCAGCAAGGGGGGTAGCTCCTACGAGCAGTACTTC. The gene calls are TRBV7-2 and TRBJ2-7, with D tentatively TRBD1 or TRBD2 (6 bases each). Germline assignment: CDR1 SGHTA and CDR2 FQGNSA. This CDR3 has 14 residues. The V end was cut by 5 bases, the J end by 0 bases, with 11 bases between.

The CDR3 region has the DNA TGTGCCAGCAGCCAAGATGAGGGTAGCGGGGCCTACGAGCAGTACTTC. It translates to CASSQDEGSGAYEQYF. The chain is built from TRBV4-2 and TRBJ2-7; 8 bases are a match to TRBD2. Germline assignment: CDR1 LGHNA and CDR2 YNFKEQ. V gave up 0 bases and J gave up 2 bases; unmatched junction bases: 6. The CDR3 spans 16 residues.